This record covers a single T cell receptor (beta chain). Its antigen remains unidentified. This table comes from immunoSEQ multiplex PCR, and its TCRdb copy is limited to in-frame clones, with some not included. The sample has about 200,000 clones; around 94% are singletons. The sample is drawn from a study of T cell responses to AZD1222 COVID-19 vaccine. About the research overall: Investigators merged groups given second doses at roughly 4 or roughly 12 weeks.

Points from the study as a whole: Donors skewed white British and female; clonal diversity was possibly underestimated.

Sequences were derived from peripheral blood, sampled on day 0 of AZD1222 vaccination. This receptor was taken from an adult in good health.

The CDR3 loop is CASSQHLNTEAFF. Here the CDR3 DNA reads TGTGCCAGCAGTCAGCACTTGAACACTGAAGCTTTCTTT. V usage is TRBV14 and J usage is TRBJ1-1, with unresolved D. Germline V gene lookup returns CDR1 SGHDN and CDR2 FVKESK. The V gene lost 6 bases and the J gene lost 0 bases, with 8 bases spanning the gap. The CDR3 consists of 13 residues. Drawing the rest from reference TRBV14 and TRBJ1-1, the complete variable domain is EAGVTQFPSHSVIEKGQTVTLRCDPISGHDNLYWYRRVMGKEIKFLLHFVKESKQDESGMPNNRFLAERTGGTYSTLKVQPAELEDSGVYFCASSQHLNTEAFFGQGTRLTVV.